This T cell receptor (beta chain) was retrieved from a study of tumor and adjacent non-tumor tissue in lung cancer. About the study: Aged about 30 to 76 years, patients included 10 men and roughly 5 women with stage I to III disease.

Three rounds of nested PCR, following a modified ARM-PCR protocol, produced the TCRbeta library. In TCRdb, the multiplex PCR reads were re-called with MiXCR into one record per CDR3 protein. The sample yields more than 85,000 distinct CDR3 sequences, more than 70% seen once. In regard to this clonotype: Without the conserved terminal phenylalanine or tryptophan, this CDR3 likely stems from a read error. Because the CDR3's place on the DNA is in doubt, the DNA is left out and the CDR3 is given as listed by TCRdb.

The CDR3 contains 18 residues when both ends are counted. Per the germline V gene, CDR1 is SGHNT and CDR2 is YENEEA. No cell sorting was done before RNA was extracted from the tissue. The sequenced material came from lung tumor tissue. The rearrangement uses TRBV11-3 and TRBJ1-1; the table's D call, TRBD1, was not checked against the DNA. The origin of this receptor is a woman in her sixties or seventies with non-small cell lung cancer. The CDR3 region is CASSLIGPPGRMNTEALC.